The 32 T cell receptor beta chains presented below share a single source sample, sequenced in a study of PD-1 blockade in mismatch repair-deficient tumors. No antigen has been identified for these receptors. Time point here: approximately 10-day in vitro stimulation with candidate mutation-associated neoantigen peptide 1. Clones were sequenced by immunoSEQ multiplex PCR, and TCRdb holds only the in-frame ones, with some missing. Of approximately 10,000 clones in the sample, about 90% were seen once. This material consisted of cells cultured in vitro, taken from a patient treated with pembrolizumab. The receptors stem from an adult with mismatch repair-deficient cancer.

The chain couples TRBV14 to TRBJ1-2; 8 bases line up with TRBD1. The CDR3 totals 15 residues. Germline-derived CDR1 and CDR2 are SGHDN and FVKESK. V was pared by 0 bases and J by 8 bases, with 8 bases of the junction left unmatched. CDR3 DNA: TGTGCCAGCAGCCAAGAAGGGACAGGTCAGTCCGGCTACACCTTC. It encodes CASSQEGTGQSGYTF.

The rearrangement joins TRBV9 to TRBJ2-7; 7 bases fit TRBD1. Germline CDR1 SGDLS, CDR2 YYNGEE. CDR3 length: 16 amino acids. V gave up 1 base and J gave up 2 bases; unmatched junction bases: 9. This CDR3 is CASSVSLQGQTYEQYF. The CDR3 nucleotides are TGTGCCAGCAGCGTATCACTACAGGGACAGACCTACGAGCAGTACTTC.

The rearrangement links TRBV19 to TRBJ1-1, with TRBD1 as a possible D gene (6 bases). Germline V CDR1 and CDR2: LNHDA, SQIVND (reference sequence). The germline V and J ends were trimmed by 2 bases and 3 bases, with 10 bases remaining between them. The CDR3 length is 14 residues. This chain's CDR3 is CASSIRGGDTEAFF. The CDR3, as DNA: TGTGCCAGTAGTATAAGGGGGGGCGACACTGAAGCTTTCTTT.

This chain connects TRBV7-3 to TRBJ2-1, with 9 nucleotides matching TRBD2. The CDR3 has 15 amino acids. Losses at the gene ends were 5 bases for V and 6 bases for J; bases not matched to a gene: 8. Germline assignment: CDR1 SGHTA and CDR2 FQGTGA. CDR3 sequence (DNA): TGTGCCAGCAGCCAACAGGGACTAGCTACCAATGAGCAGTTCTTC. This sequence encodes CASSQQGLATNEQFF.

This chain joins TRBV2 and TRBJ2-7; TRBD1 agrees at 9 bases. CDR3 length equals 12 residues. Germline V lookup: CDR1 SNHLY, CDR2 FYNNEI. The V and J ends lost 5 bases and 6 bases, in that order; junction bases with no gene match: 2. The DNA of the CDR3 is TGTGCCAGCAGTCCACAGGGGGCCGAGCAGTACTTC. This encodes CASSPQGAEQYF.

The V and J genes are TRBV18 and TRBJ2-3; tentative D call: TRBD2 (6 bases). Germline CDR1 reads KGHSH; CDR2 reads LQKENI. V was clipped by 2 bases and J by 3 bases, with 9 bases between them. CDR3 length: 14 residues. The CDR3 spells CASSPVSGTDTQYF. CDR3 in DNA: TGTGCCAGCTCACCAGTTAGCGGTACAGATACGCAGTATTTT.

The chain links TRBV6-1 to TRBJ2-2; tentative D call: TRBD1 (5 bases). The length of the CDR3 is 13 residues. Per the germline V gene, CDR1 is MNHNS and CDR2 is SASEGT. Trimming took off 8 bases at V and 4 bases at J, with 11 bases between the two ends. CDR3 amino acids: CASPSTGTGELFF. DNA of the CDR3: TGTGCCAGCCCCTCCACAGGCACCGGGGAGCTGTTTTTT.

This clone has just one count. The chain joins TRBV5-1 to TRBJ2-7; possibly TRBD1 for D (5 bases). Trimming took 5 bases from V and 0 from J, leaving 12 bases between them. The CDR3 consists of 14 residues. Germline V gives CDR1 SGHRS, CDR2 YFSETQ. As DNA, the CDR3 is TGCGCCAGCAGTAGACAGACGAGCTCCTACGAGCAGTACTTC. This codes for CASSRQTSSYEQYF.

The chain links TRBV19 to TRBJ2-5; maybe TRBD1 (5 bases). The germline CDR1 and CDR2 sequences are LNHDA and SQIVND (reference sequence). The CDR3 sequence is 14 residues long. The V gene lost 6 bases and the J gene lost 0 bases, with 11 bases spanning the gap. The CDR3 coding sequence is TGTGCCAGTAGCCCCAGACAGAACCAAGAGACCCAGTACTTC. This codes for CASSPRQNQETQYF.

The chain uses TRBV18 and TRBJ2-1; 8 bases map to TRBD2. The CDR3 consists of 15 residues. V was pared by 0 bases and J by 8 bases, with 6 bases of the junction left unmatched. Germline V gene lookup returns CDR1 KGHSH and CDR2 LQKENI. Here the CDR3 DNA reads TGTGCCAGCTCACCACCCAGCGGGAGAGTTCATGAGCAGTTCTTC. Amino acid sequence: CASSPPSGRVHEQFF.

By proportion, this clone is medium-sized. The chain is built from TRBV2 and TRBJ2-2; 8 bases are a match to TRBD2. CDR3 length: 16 amino acids. J gave up 5 bases and V 0 bases, and 5 bases lay outside the gene matches. Per germline, CDR1 SNHLY and CDR2 FYNNEI. CDR3 loop: CASSEARTSRTGELFF. The CDR3 nucleotides are TGTGCCAGCAGTGAAGCGAGGACTAGCAGGACCGGGGAGCTGTTTTTT.

The V call is TRBV6-5, the J call TRBJ2-1; 9 bases map to TRBD1. There are 15 residues in the CDR3. Germline assignment: CDR1 MNHEY and CDR2 SVGAGI. J gave up 7 bases and V 2 bases, and 6 bases lay outside the gene matches. CDR3 nucleotide sequence: TGTGCCAGCAGTTACGACAGGGGGGCTGAGAATGAGCAGTTCTTC. It codes for CASSYDRGAENEQFF.

The rearrangement uses TRBV5-1 and TRBJ2-7, with D perhaps assigned TRBD1 or TRBD2 (5 bases each). V gave up 3 bases and J gave up 2 bases, with 12 bases separating them. In germline, CDR1 is SGHRS, CDR2 YFSETQ. The CDR3 has 14 amino acids. The chain's CDR3 is CASSSRGEAYEQYF. In DNA form, the CDR3 reads TGCGCCAGCAGCTCTCGAGGGGAAGCCTACGAGCAGTACTTC.

The V gene is TRBV7-9, the J gene TRBJ1-4; 7 positions agree with TRBD1. Trimming at V came to 2 bases and at J to 5 bases, leaving 2 bases not matched to a gene. Per the germline V gene, CDR1 is SEHNR and CDR2 is FQNEAQ (reference sequence). The CDR3 runs 14 residues. The CDR3 sequence: CASSLNRGNEKLFF. As DNA, the CDR3 is TGTGCCAGCAGCTTAAACAGGGGAAATGAAAAACTGTTTTTT.

J is TRBJ1-5 and V is TRBV27, with TRBD1 matching 7 bases. Germline CDR1 is MNHEY and CDR2 is SMNVEV (reference sequence). The J segment lost 1 base and the V segment lost 4 bases, leaving 1 base of the junction unmatched. The length of the CDR3 is 14 residues. The CDR3 sequence: CASSSTGSNQPQHF. The CDR3 DNA follows: TGTGCCAGCAGTTCGACAGGGAGCAATCAGCCCCAGCATTTT.

V is TRBV28 and J is TRBJ2-7, with TRBD2 identical over 12 bases. There are 15 residues in the CDR3. Germline V lookup: CDR1 MDHEN, CDR2 SYDVKM. V gave up 5 bases and J gave up 3 bases; unmatched junction bases: 5. The CDR3 here is CASSPATSGSYEQYF. Written as DNA, the CDR3 is TGTGCCAGCAGTCCCGCGACTAGCGGGAGCTACGAGCAGTACTTC.

This clone was counted a single time. This chain uses TRBV11-3 with TRBJ2-3, with D possibly matching TRBD1 (5 bases). Germline V gene data show CDR1 as SGHNT and CDR2 as YENEEA. V was cut by 0 bases and J by 2 bases, with 15 bases left in between. CDR3 length: 17 amino acids. The CDR3, as DNA: TGTGCCAGCAGCTTAGAAGACCAGGGCCGCGTCACAGATACGCAGTATTTT. It codes for CASSLEDQGRVTDTQYF.

This clone appeared a single time. The CDR3 DNA reads TGTGCCAGCAGTGAACAGGGGGCTGTTAATGAAAAACTGTTTTTT. Amino acids: CASSEQGAVNEKLFF. J is TRBJ1-4 and V is TRBV2; 8 bases align to TRBD1. V gave up 2 bases and J gave up 4 bases; unmatched junction bases: 3. Per the germline V gene, CDR1 is SNHLY and CDR2 is FYNNEI. The CDR3 runs to 15 residues.

The chain carries TRBV30 and TRBJ1-2; TRBD1 is a possible D gene (5 bases). The CDR3 length is 12 residues. CDR1 is GTSNPN and CDR2 is SVGIG in the germline V gene (reference sequence). Trimming took 3 bases from V and 8 from J, leaving 13 bases between them. CDR3 nucleotides: TGTGCCTGGAGCTATGGGGGATGGGGCTACACCTTC. Protein sequence: CAWSYGGWGYTF.

V is TRBV6-5 and J is TRBJ2-7, with 7 bases fitting TRBD1. The J segment lost 2 bases and the V segment lost 6 bases, leaving 10 bases of the junction unmatched. The germline CDR1 and CDR2 sequences are MNHEY and SVGAGI. The length of the CDR3 is 15 residues. CDR3 region: CASSLTPGTAYEQYF. CDR3 bases: TGTGCCAGCAGCCTCACGCCCGGGACAGCCTACGAGCAGTACTTC.

The chain employs TRBV6-5 and TRBJ2-7, with 11 bases fitting TRBD2. The trim removed 2 bases at V and 1 base at J, leaving 1 base unmatched. The CDR3 totals 15 residues. The germline CDR1 and CDR2 sequences are MNHEY and SVGAGI. The CDR3 DNA follows: TGTGCCAGCAGTTACGGGACTAGCGGTTCCTACGAGCAGTACTTC. Amino acid sequence: CASSYGTSGSYEQYF.

V usage is TRBV27 and J usage is TRBJ2-5; 7 bases align to TRBD1. The CDR3 runs to 14 residues. Germline V gene data show CDR1 as MNHEY and CDR2 as SMNVEV (reference sequence). J gave up 5 bases and V 3 bases, and 6 bases lay outside the gene matches. CDR3 sequence: CASSFADRAETQYF. Here the CDR3 DNA reads TGTGCCAGCAGTTTCGCCGACAGGGCGGAGACCCAGTACTTC.

V and J are TRBV7-2 and TRBJ2-2, with 12 bases matching TRBD2. The junction had 6 bases not matched to a gene; V was cut back by 6 bases and J by 7 bases. The CDR3 is 15 residues long. Looked up from germline, CDR1 is SGHTA and CDR2 is FQGNSA. The CDR3: CASRRLAGDNGELFF. As DNA, the CDR3 is TGTGCCAGCAGACGACTAGCGGGAGATAACGGGGAGCTGTTTTTT.

J is TRBJ2-1 and V is TRBV7-3; weak D call: TRBD2 (6 bases). Germline CDR1 SGHTA, CDR2 FQGTGA. The CDR3 sequence is 16 residues long. V lost 1 base, J lost 6 bases, and 16 bases lay in between. This chain's CDR3 is CASSLRGRTPLNEQFF. The CDR3 region has the DNA TGTGCCAGCAGCTTAAGGGGGAGGACCCCTCTCAATGAGCAGTTCTTC. Full variable domain (missing parts from reference TRBV7-3 and TRBJ2-1): GAGVSQTPSNKVTEKGKYVELRCDPISGHTALYWYRQSLGQGPEFLIYFQGTGAADDSGLPNDRFFAVRPEGSVSTLKIQRTERGDSAVYLCASSLRGRTPLNEQFFGPGTRLTVL.

The chain joins TRBV30 to TRBJ1-1; possibly TRBD1 for D (5 bases). V was trimmed by 0 bases and J by 10 bases, leaving 15 bases between them. The CDR3 runs to 13 residues. CDR1 and CDR2 (germline): GTSNPN, SVGIG (reference sequence). CDR3 loop: CAWSVGQGLGAFF. CDR3 nucleotides: TGTGCCTGGAGTGTCGGTCAGGGTCTGGGAGCTTTCTTT. Variable domain in full (rest from reference TRBV30 and TRBJ1-1): SQTIHQWPATLVQPVGSPLSLECTVEGTSNPNLYWYRQAAGRGLQLLFYSVGIGQISSEVPQNLSASRPQDRQFILSSKKLLLSDSGFYLCAWSVGQGLGAFFGQGTRLTVV.

The V and J genes are TRBV11-2 and TRBJ1-2, with D unresolved. Deletions cut 5 bases from V and 2 bases from J, with 15 bases between. The CDR3 totals 15 residues. Germline loops: CDR1 SGHAT, CDR2 FQNNGV. CDR3 protein: CASSIDRRLNYGYTF. The CDR3 DNA sequence: TGTGCCAGCAGCATCGACCGCCGATTAAACTATGGCTACACCTTC.

The chain recombines TRBV7-9 with TRBJ2-3; tentative D call: TRBD2 (7 bases). V was shortened by 1 base and J by 7 bases, with 15 bases between the two germline ends. Germline CDR1 and CDR2: SEHNR and FQNEAQ (reference sequence). There are 15 residues in the CDR3. The CDR3: CASSLVRGGPNTQYF. The CDR3 DNA reads TGTGCCAGCAGCTTAGTCAGGGGAGGGCCAAATACGCAGTATTTT.

CDR3: CASSLGQGAGEQYF. CDR3 nucleotides: TGTGCCAGCAGCTTAGGACAGGGGGCGGGTGAGCAGTACTTC. The chain has TRBV7-2 and TRBJ2-7, with 10 nucleotides matching TRBD1. Trimming removed 1 base from V and 7 bases from J; junction bases left unmatched: 4. Germline V CDR1 and CDR2: SGHTA, FQGNSA. The CDR3 length is 14 residues.

This chain uses TRBV7-9 with TRBJ2-5; D is undetermined. Per the germline V gene, CDR1 is SEHNR and CDR2 is FQNEAQ (reference sequence). Deletions cut 2 bases from V and 1 base from J, with 5 bases between. This CDR3 region has 13 residues. The CDR3 bases are TGTGCCAGCAGCTTAACGATCCAAGAGACCCAGTACTTC. As protein: CASSLTIQETQYF.

The chain is built from TRBV1 and TRBJ1-2; TRBD1, the table's D call, lacks a check against the DNA. TRBV1 is a recognized pseudogene. The CDR3 runs to 12 residues. The CDR3 DNA reads TGCACCAGCACCCCGCCAGGCTCTGGCTACACCTTC. This gives the protein CTSTPPGSGYTF.

On this clone: A much larger clonotype is one base distant, so this may be a read error. The chain is built from TRBV27 and TRBJ1-1; a possible D gene is TRBD1 (6 bases). Germline values: CDR1 MNHEY, CDR2 SMNVEV (reference sequence). V was clipped by 7 bases and J by 4 bases, with 16 bases between them. The CDR3 loop spans 14 amino acids. The CDR3 region has the DNA TGTGCCAGCAACACGAAAGGAGGGGGCACTGAAGCTTTCTTT. It specifies CASNTKGGGTEAFF.

Regarding this clone: A read error may account for a junction end that differs from germline. The chain uses TRBV7-7 and TRBJ2-3; 9 bases align to TRBD2. Per the germline V gene, CDR1 is SSHAT and CDR2 is FNYEAQ (reference sequence). The CDR3 runs to 15 residues. CDR3 DNA: TGTGCTAGCAGCTTCACTAGCGGGAGCACAGATACGCAGTATTTT. Encoded protein: CASSFTSGSTDTQYF.